The rows below give T cell receptor beta chains drawn from one sample of a study of shared clonotypes between healthy human individuals. Profiling relied on immunoSEQ multiplex PCR, and the TCRdb table lists in-frame clones only, not all of them. Of about 470,000 clones in the sample, 70% to 80% are singletons; the top ten hold roughly 13%. The sequencing sample was made of PBMCs. Source of these receptors: a middle-aged woman in good health. Some clones in this sample may be carry-over from other donors' samples. CDR3s include the opening cysteine and the closing phenylalanine or tryptophan. Fields, in order: D gene, V gene, J gene, clone size, CDR3 protein, CDR3 DNA. D genes are given only for firm matches. Part of the rows lack a size; the others show once, few, many or a class for expanded clones.

TRBD1	TRBV10-3	TRBJ1-3	few	CAGRTGQGNTIYF	TGTGCCGGGCGGACAGGCCAAGGAAACACCATATATTTT
.	TRBV4-2	TRBJ2-2	.	CASSQDGAGELFF	TGTGCCAGCAGCCAAGATGGGGCCGGGGAGCTGTTTTTT
.	TRBV19	TRBJ1-2	few	CASSTRTAYYGYTF	TGTGCCAGTAGTACCAGGACGGCGTACTATGGCTACACCTTC
.	TRBV6-6	TRBJ1-5	.	CASGGGVSNQPQHF	TGTGCCAGCGGGGGCGGGGTTAGCAATCAGCCCCAGCATTTT
.	TRBV5-1	TRBJ1-1	few	CASRAGEWTEAFF	TGCGCCAGCAGGGCGGGAGAATGGACTGAAGCTTTCTTT
.	TRBV6-1	TRBJ1-3	.	CASSELGLKGNTIYF	TGTGCCAGCAGTGAATTAGGATTAAAGGGAAACACCATATATTTT
.	TRBV7-2	TRBJ2-4	.	CASSSPSTPKNIQYF	TGTGCCAGCAGCTCACCTTCCACCCCCAAAAACATTCAGTACTTC
.	TRBV7-3	TRBJ2-7	.	CASSLDRDSEQYF	TGTGCCAGCAGCTTAGACAGGGACTCCGAGCAGTACTTC
.	TRBV29-1	TRBJ2-1	.	CSVVRTTYNEQFF	TGCAGCGTTGTGCGGACAACTTACAATGAGCAGTTCTTC
.	TRBV27	TRBJ2-1	once	CASSSHYDEQFF	TGTGCCAGCAGTTCCCACTACGATGAGCAGTTCTTC
.	TRBV5-1	TRBJ2-7	.	CASSFPNSYEQYF	TGCGCCAGCAGCTTCCCGAACTCCTACGAGCAGTACTTC
.	TRBV28	TRBJ2-7	.	CASRLTSGLSSYEQYF	TGTGCCAGCAGACTTACCTCGGGGTTGAGCTCCTACGAGCAGTACTTC
.	TRBV6-1	TRBJ1-2	.	CASSDGPLDYGYTF	TGTGCCAGCAGTGACGGACCCTTGGACTATGGCTACACCTTC
.	TRBV27	TRBJ2-7	.	CASSWAGRTYEQYF	TGTGCCAGCAGTTGGGCGGGTCGGACCTACGAGCAGTACTTC
TRBD1	TRBV6-1	TRBJ2-6	.	CASSGKGGVISGANVLTF	TGTGCCAGCAGTGGTAAAGGGGGCGTTATTTCTGGGGCCAACGTCCTGACTTTC
TRBD1	TRBV6-5	TRBJ2-7	.	CASSRDRGLSEQYF	TGTGCCAGCAGTAGGGACAGGGGGCTTTCCGAGCAGTACTTC
TRBD1	TRBV2	TRBJ2-7	few	CASRKDRGQSYEQYF	TGTGCCAGCAGGAAGGACAGGGGCCAGTCCTACGAGCAGTACTTC
.	TRBV9	TRBJ1-3	.	CASSPGRGPTGNTIYF	TGTGCCAGCAGCCCCGGACGGGGCCCCACTGGAAACACCATATATTTT
TRBD1	TRBV5-1	TRBJ1-2	few	CASSTGQGTGYGYTF	TGCGCCAGCAGCACCGGACAGGGAACAGGCTATGGCTACACCTTC
.	TRBV5-1	TRBJ2-2	.	CASSLAMNSNTGELFF	TGCGCCAGCAGCTTGGCTATGAACTCGAACACCGGGGAGCTGTTTTTT
TRBD1	TRBV5-1	TRBJ1-1	.	CASSLGTGMNTEAFF	TGCGCCAGCAGCTTAGGGACAGGGATGAACACTGAAGCTTTCTTT